There are a few counts of the clone carrying this T cell receptor beta chain. CDR3 size: 17 residues. Trimming took off 6 bases at V and 1 base at J, with 22 bases between the two ends. Looked up from germline, CDR1 is SEHNR and CDR2 is FQNEAQ (reference sequence). Treatment-naive patients with stable or active relapsing-remitting disease served as multiple sclerosis controls. Through negative isolation, CD4+ and CD8+ T cells were obtained, while TEMRA cells were enriched using FACS. This entry belongs to a study of CD8 T cells in Susac syndrome. RNA amounts of about 0.5 to 1 ug underwent reverse transcription with random hexamers. The TCR beta CDR3 was amplified by immunoSEQ multiplex PCR across 54 Vbeta, 13 Jbeta. TCRdb passed the immunoSEQ multiplex PCR reads through MiXCR, listing each CDR3 protein once. In the table there are 250,000 to 300,000 distinct CDR3 sequences, approximately 84% of which are singletons.

Sequencing was carried out using CD8+ T cells from PBMCs. This chain links TRBV7-9 with TRBJ2-7; a possible D gene is TRBD2 (6 bases). The TCR sequence derives from a human donor with multiple sclerosis. The CDR3 loop is CASRPLFEASDSYEQYF. The CDR3, as DNA: TGTGCCAGCAGGCCACTATTTGAGGCTAGCGATTCCTACGAGCAGTACTTC. Complete variable domain (other parts from reference TRBV7-9 and TRBJ2-7): DTGVSQNPRHKITKRGQNVTFRCDPISEHNRLYWYRQTLGQGPEFLTYFQNEAQLEKSRLLSDRFSAERPKGSFSTLEIQRTEQGDSAMYLCASRPLFEASDSYEQYFGPGTRLTVT.